This T cell receptor (beta chain) was profiled in a study of cytomegalovirus exposure and HLA in healthy donors. This clone has only a few counts. The CDR3 is made up of 13 amino acids. CDR1 SQVTM and CDR2 ANQGSEA come from the germline V gene. Between the trimmed V and J ends, which lost 5 bases and 1 base, there was a span of 8 bases. Primers included in the PCR were 60 Vbeta and 13 Jbeta primers. Here immunoSEQ multiplex PCR was the method, and the copy in TCRdb shows in-frame clones only, minus some. The table includes more than 140,000 clones, 64% detected once. The V and J genes are TRBV29-1 and TRBJ2-2, with a possible D match to TRBD1 (6 bases). What was sequenced was PBMCs. The origin of this receptor is a woman aged 30 to 39 in good health and CMV-seropositive. The CDR3 coding sequence is TGCAGCGTTTTGGGACAGAACACCGGGGAGCTGTTTTTT. Amino acids: CSVLGQNTGELFF.